These 21 T cell receptor beta chains share one sample of origin, sequenced in a study of T-cell reconstitution after alpha-beta-depleted transplantation in children. Construction of the TCRbeta library involved unique molecular identifiers. TCRdb re-called the PCR reads through MiXCR, storing one row per CDR3 protein. Of about a million distinct CDR3 sequences listed, about 29% are singletons. The sample consisted of PBMCs, mostly from graft donor cells, taken 360 days after TCRalphabeta/CD19-depleted stem cell transplant. These receptors all come from a boy younger than two who had a stem cell transplant for SCID, so the T cells may come from the graft donor.

The rearrangement links TRBV3-1 to TRBJ2-1; 11 nucleotides line up with TRBD2. The germline V gene has CDR1 LGHDT and CDR2 YNNKEL (reference sequence). The CDR3 consists of 16 residues. The V and J ends lost 4 bases and 5 bases, in that order; junction bases with no gene match: 7. The CDR3 sequence: CASSPYTSGGDNEQFF. The CDR3 DNA sequence: TGTGCCAGCAGCCCCTACACTAGCGGGGGTGACAATGAGCAGTTCTTC.

This clonotype was observed a handful of times. The chain combines TRBV18 with TRBJ2-7; maybe TRBD1 (5 bases). V was trimmed by 3 bases and J by 3 bases, leaving 15 bases between them. The CDR3 loop spans 15 amino acids. In germline, CDR1 is KGHSH, CDR2 LQKENI. In DNA form, the CDR3 reads TGTGCCAGCTCACCCCCAGGGCTGAAAATCTACGAGCAGTACTTC. Residues: CASSPPGLKIYEQYF. Based on the CDR3 plus reference TRBV18 and TRBJ2-7, the full variable domain is NAGVMQNPRHLVRRRGQEARLRCSPMKGHSHVYWYRQLPEEGLKFMVYLQKENIIDESGMPKERFSAEFPKEGPSILRIQQVVRGDSAAYFCASSPPGLKIYEQYFGPGTRLTVT.

The chain couples TRBV19 to TRBJ1-1; D remains ambiguous. The CDR3 extends over 14 amino acids. CDR1 is LNHDA, CDR2 SQIVND, per germline (reference sequence). Trimming cost V 3 bases and J 4 bases, with 12 bases left between them. CDR3 DNA sequence: TGTGCCAGTAGTATGGGCAGCTTGGGCACTGAAGCTTTCTTT. Protein product: CASSMGSLGTEAFF.

This clonotype came up a few times. The chain has TRBV7-2 and TRBJ1-6; D not resolved. The CDR3 spans 13 residues. In germline, CDR1 is SGHTA, CDR2 FQGNSA. Trimming left V 2 bases short and J 7 bases short, with 6 bases between. CDR3 residues: CASSLRKNSPLHF. The CDR3 DNA follows: TGTGCCAGCAGCTTAAGAAAGAATTCACCCCTCCACTTT.

The CDR3 protein is CATSRGQGPNEQFF. The CDR3 DNA is TGTGCCACCAGCAGAGGTCAGGGACCCAATGAGCAGTTCTTC. The rearrangement links TRBV15 to TRBJ2-1; D possibly matches TRBD1 or TRBD2 (5 bases each). The germline V and J ends were trimmed by 1 base and 6 bases, with 10 bases remaining between them. Looked up from germline, CDR1 is LNHNV and CDR2 is YYDKDF (reference sequence). The CDR3 is 14 residues long.

This clonotype was counted between two and nine times. The chain is built from TRBV4-1 and TRBJ2-3; D ambiguous. This CDR3 comprises 14 residues. V shed 1 base and J shed 5 bases, with 10 bases lying between them. Germline V gives CDR1 MGHRA, CDR2 YSYEKL. CDR3 in amino acids: CASSQVGLLDTQYF. The CDR3 region has the DNA TGCGCCAGCAGCCAAGTCGGGTTGCTAGATACGCAGTATTTT.

This chain's CDR3 is CSGGSLNTGELFF. Written as DNA, the CDR3 is TGCAGCGGGGGGTCTCTGAACACCGGGGAGCTGTTTTTT. The chain uses TRBV29-1 and TRBJ2-2, with D tentatively TRBD1 or TRBD2 (5 bases each). The V gene lost 7 bases and the J gene lost 1 base, with 10 bases spanning the gap. Per germline, CDR1 SQVTM and CDR2 ANQGSEA. The CDR3 is 13 amino acids.

The rearrangement uses TRBV12-3 or TRBV12-4 and TRBJ1-2; D uncertain. Trimming took 6 bases from V and 8 from J, leaving 16 bases between them. The CDR3 totals 13 residues. The CDR3 coding sequence is TGTGCCAGCAGCCCCCTCTCATTAGGCGGCTACACCTTC. This translates into CASSPLSLGGYTF.

The chain has TRBV20-1 and TRBJ1-1; D is undetermined. Trimming took 1 base from V and 1 from J, leaving 4 bases between them. CDR3 length equals 12 residues. Germline assignment: CDR1 DFQATT and CDR2 SNEGSKA (reference sequence). This CDR3 reads CSARAKNTEAFF. The CDR3 bases are TGCAGTGCTAGAGCAAAGAACACTGAAGCTTTCTTT.

The rearrangement uses TRBV20-1 and TRBJ2-1, with no clear D. This CDR3 region has 13 residues. The V end was cut by 3 bases, the J end by 6 bases, with 12 bases between. Germline values: CDR1 DFQATT, CDR2 SNEGSKA (reference sequence). Here the CDR3 reads CSASPLTGNEQFF. As DNA, the CDR3 is TGCAGTGCTAGCCCGCTGACGGGCAATGAGCAGTTCTTC.

This clonotype appeared a few times. The gene calls are TRBV7-6 and TRBJ2-5, with 7 bases identical to TRBD2. The junction had 9 bases not matched to a gene; V was cut back by 2 bases and J by 0 bases. The V gene's germline CDR1 is SGHVS and CDR2 FNYEAQ. The CDR3 has 17 amino acids. CDR3: CASSLRAVGRDQETQYF. The CDR3 DNA sequence: TGTGCCAGCAGCTTAAGGGCGGTAGGGAGGGACCAAGAGACCCAGTACTTC.

The V and J genes are TRBV4-1 and TRBJ2-7; D may be TRBD1 (6 bases). Trimming pared 0 bases from V and 2 bases from J, leaving 17 bases between. The CDR3 is 17 residues long. Germline-derived CDR1 and CDR2 are MGHRA and YSYEKL. The CDR3 DNA follows: TGCGCCAGCAGCCAAGAACTTCTTAGGGGGTATGCCTACGAGCAGTACTTC. Protein product: CASSQELLRGYAYEQYF.

J is TRBJ2-1 and V is TRBV15; maybe TRBD2 (6 bases). CDR1 is LNHNV and CDR2 is YYDKDF in the germline V gene (reference sequence). The CDR3 length is 15 residues. The germline V and J ends were trimmed by 4 bases and 6 bases, with 16 bases remaining between them. CDR3 sequence: CATSKTRETSNEQFF. CDR3 bases: TGTGCCACCAGCAAGACCCGGGAGACTTCCAATGAGCAGTTCTTC.

This clonotype was counted between two and nine times. The chain couples TRBV15 to TRBJ2-3; the match to TRBD1 covers 7 bases. This CDR3 is built from 16 residues. Germline trimming cut 1 base from V and 2 bases from J; bases unmatched to any gene: 6. From germline, CDR1 is LNHNV and CDR2 YYDKDF (reference sequence). CDR3 nucleotide sequence: TGTGCCACCAGCAGAGGTCGGACAGGATACACAGATACGCAGTATTTT. Translating gives CATSRGRTGYTDTQYF.

The chain links TRBV28 to TRBJ1-5; D is undetermined. Trimming removed 9 bases from V and 5 bases from J, with 14 bases in between. Germline CDR1 and CDR2: MDHEN and SYDVKM. CDR3 length: 13 residues. CDR3 in DNA: TGTGCCAGTAAAACCCAGGCATATCAGCCCCAGCATTTT. It specifies CASKTQAYQPQHF.

The rearrangement joins TRBV29-1 to TRBJ2-3; D unclear. In germline, CDR1 is SQVTM, CDR2 ANQGSEA. The ends were cut back, 3 bases at V and 0 bases at J, with 7 bases in the middle. CDR3 size: 13 residues. Here the CDR3 reads CSVDPRSTDTQYF. CDR3 DNA: TGCAGCGTTGATCCTAGAAGCACAGATACGCAGTATTTT.

The chain has TRBV6-1 and TRBJ2-6, with 7 positions matching TRBD1. Trimming cost V 6 bases and J 0 bases; bases outside gene matches: 11. The germline CDR1 and CDR2 sequences are MNHNS and SASEGT. The CDR3 is 18 residues long. The CDR3 loop is CASSLGQPIRSGANVLTF. Here the CDR3 DNA reads TGTGCCAGCAGCCTGGGACAGCCAATACGCTCTGGGGCCAACGTCCTGACTTTC.

The chain joins TRBV6-4 to TRBJ1-1, with no clear D. This CDR3 contains 12 residues. The germline V gene encodes CDR1 MRHNA and CDR2 SNTAGT. V lost 0 bases, J lost 9 bases, and 8 bases lay in between. As DNA, the CDR3 is TGTGCCAGCAGTGACTCTGGCGGGAAAGCTTTCTTT. Its translation: CASSDSGGKAFF.

The chain has TRBV29-1 and TRBJ1-1, with D tentatively TRBD1 (5 bases). This CDR3 comprises 16 residues. The V end lost 6 bases, the J end lost 4 bases, and 24 bases lay between the germline ends. Germline-derived CDR1 and CDR2 are SQVTM and ANQGSEA. CDR3 loop: CSVQGILGGLGTEAFF. The CDR3, as DNA: TGCAGCGTCCAGGGAATCCTTGGGGGATTAGGCACTGAAGCTTTCTTT.

The sample holds a few counts of this clonotype. The chain joins TRBV5-1 to TRBJ2-7; the match to TRBD1 covers 7 bases. The germline V gene encodes CDR1 SGHRS and CDR2 YFSETQ. V was pared by 4 bases and J by 0 bases, with 13 bases of the junction left unmatched. This CDR3 contains 17 residues. CDR3 residues: CASSRGQRLTSSYEQYF. In DNA, the CDR3 is TGCGCCAGCAGCCGGGGACAGCGATTGACCTCCTCCTACGAGCAGTACTTC.

In this sample, this clonotype turned up once. V usage is TRBV18 and J usage is TRBJ2-5; TRBD2 matches 8 bases. The CDR3 extends over 12 amino acids. Unmatched junction bases numbered 3, after V lost 8 bases and J lost 4 bases. Germline V gene lookup returns CDR1 KGHSH and CDR2 LQKENI. The CDR3 is CASATSAETQYF. In DNA, the CDR3 is TGTGCCAGCGCGACTAGCGCAGAGACCCAGTACTTC. Using reference TRBV18 and TRBJ2-5 for the parts outside the CDR3, the full variable domain is NAGVMQNPRHLVRRRGQEARLRCSPMKGHSHVYWYRQLPEEGLKFMVYLQKENIIDESGMPKERFSAEFPKEGPSILRIQQVVRGDSAAYFCASATSAETQYFGPGTRLLVL.